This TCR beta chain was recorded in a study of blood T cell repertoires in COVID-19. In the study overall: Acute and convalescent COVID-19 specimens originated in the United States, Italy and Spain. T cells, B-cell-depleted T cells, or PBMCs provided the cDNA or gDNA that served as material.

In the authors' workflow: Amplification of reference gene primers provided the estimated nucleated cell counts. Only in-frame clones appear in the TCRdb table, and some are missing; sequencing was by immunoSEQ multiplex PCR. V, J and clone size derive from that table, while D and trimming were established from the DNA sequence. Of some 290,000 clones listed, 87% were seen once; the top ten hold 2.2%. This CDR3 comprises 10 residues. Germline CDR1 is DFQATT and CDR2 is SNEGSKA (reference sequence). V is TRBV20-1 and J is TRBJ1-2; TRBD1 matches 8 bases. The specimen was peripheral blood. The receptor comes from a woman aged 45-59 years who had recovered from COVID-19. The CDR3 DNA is TGCAGCAGCGGACAGGGACTCACCACCTTC. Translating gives CSSGQGLTTF.